This TCR beta chain stems from a study of CD8+ T cells in alopecia areata. Across the study: Treated patients were given 5 to 10 mg oral tofacitinib twice daily.

This clone came up once. The antigen remains unidentified. Treatment reported: oral pan-JAK inhibitor, 5-10 mg twice daily. From alopecia areata patients, lesional scalp punch biopsies and peripheral blood were collected. Germline loops: CDR1 GTSNPN, CDR2 SVGIG (reference sequence). V was trimmed by 5 bases and J by 4 bases, leaving 11 bases between them. This CDR3 contains 12 residues. Study-wide points: Significant decreases in scalp clonality and expanded CD8+ clones followed tofacitinib treatment.

Sequencing relied on a cDNA template that was reverse transcribed from extracted RNA. Libraries were prepared by immunoSEQ multiplex PCR; TCRdb keeps only in-frame clonotypes and omits some of them. The sample gives 150,000 to 200,000 clones, around 60% of which show up once; 3% to 3.5% is in the top ten. The receptor's source is a human donor with alopecia areata. Sequencing used CD4+ T cells sorted from blood, obtained at week 4, from a patient treated with tofacitinib. The chain is built from TRBV30 and TRBJ2-5; D unresolved. CDR3 protein: CAWSSWGETQYF. The CDR3, as DNA: TGTGCCTGGTCCTCGTGGGGAGAGACCCAGTACTTC. The variable domain in full, with the rest retrieved from reference TRBV30 and TRBJ2-5, is SQTIHQWPATLVQPVGSPLSLECTVEGTSNPNLYWYRQAAGRGLQLLFYSVGIGQISSEVPQNLSASRPQDRQFILSSKKLLLSDSGFYLCAWSSWGETQYFGPGTRLLVL.